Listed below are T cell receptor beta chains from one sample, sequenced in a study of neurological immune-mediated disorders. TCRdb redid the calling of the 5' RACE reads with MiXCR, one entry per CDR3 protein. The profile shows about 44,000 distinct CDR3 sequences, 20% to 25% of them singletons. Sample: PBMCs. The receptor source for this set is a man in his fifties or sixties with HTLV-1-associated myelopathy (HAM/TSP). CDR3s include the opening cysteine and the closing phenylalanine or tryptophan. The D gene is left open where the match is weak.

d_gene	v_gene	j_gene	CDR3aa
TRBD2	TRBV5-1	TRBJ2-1	CASSTGTSGSFYNEQFF
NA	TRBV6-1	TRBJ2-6	CASKNRGLGANVLTF
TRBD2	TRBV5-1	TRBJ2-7	CASSPNLAGTYEQYF
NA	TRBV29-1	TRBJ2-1	CSVAGNSYNEQFF
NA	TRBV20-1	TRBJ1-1	CSARFTGLNTEAFF
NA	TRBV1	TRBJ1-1	CTSTGQRVRTEAFF
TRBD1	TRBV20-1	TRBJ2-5	CSATQDRGQETQYF
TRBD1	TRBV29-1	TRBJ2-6	CSVRDSLSGANVLTF
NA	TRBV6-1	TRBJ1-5	CASSGPQGGLSNQPQHF
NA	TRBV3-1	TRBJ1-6	CASSRVSTGFRDNSPLHF
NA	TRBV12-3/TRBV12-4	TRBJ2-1	CASSLRFASGDEQFF
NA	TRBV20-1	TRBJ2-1	CSAGSSYNEQFF
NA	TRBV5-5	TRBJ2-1	CASSPDRYNEQFF
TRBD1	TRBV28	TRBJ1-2	CASSPRQGYGYTF
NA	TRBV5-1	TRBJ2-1	CASRVDTLNEQFF
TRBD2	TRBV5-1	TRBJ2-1	CASSLGDYRDNEQFF
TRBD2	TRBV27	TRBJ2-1	CASSLGLGTSGSNEQFF
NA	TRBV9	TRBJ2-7	CASSVGRAIGTEQYF
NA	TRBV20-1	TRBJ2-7	CSARGLVHAQYF
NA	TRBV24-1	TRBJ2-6	CATMISGTNVLTF
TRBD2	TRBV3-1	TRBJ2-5	CASSQRVVAGVGETQYF
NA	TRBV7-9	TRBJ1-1	CASSSPGAQKPNF